This T cell receptor (beta chain) was recorded in a study of OX40 agonist ivuxolimab in advanced cancers. Describing the broader study: Ivuxolimab, which targeted the costimulatory receptor OX40 (CD134), was an agonistic, fully human IgG2 monoclonal antibody. Intravenous ivuxolimab was administered to patients every 2 weeks at six dose levels: 0.01, 0.1, 0.3, 1.5, 3 and 10 mg/kg. Patients were allowed to have had prior anti-PD-1, anti-PD-L1 or anti-CTLA-4 therapy, and approximately 37% of the dose-escalation patients had been treated with checkpoint inhibitors. The purpose of peripheral TCRbeta sequencing was to test whether ivuxolimab changed TCR sequence diversity and led to clonal T-cell expansion. Three dose-escalation patients achieved partial responses, one with hepatocellular carcinoma and two with cutaneous melanoma. Of the approximately 54 patients in dose escalation, about 20 had hepatocellular carcinoma, roughly 15 had melanoma, 9 had renal cell carcinoma and 9 had head and neck cancer. The dose-escalation cohort was roughly 83% male with a mean age of around 62 years, ranging from roughly 23 to 79. The paper reports the monotherapy dose-escalation portion (N of about 47 patients) of the phase I ivuxolimab trial. Summary of the overall study and its limitations: Low levels of normalized T-cell clonal expansion were also seen in some nonresponding patients. In partial responders in the 0.1-3.0 mg/kg groups, normalized peripheral clonal expansion was found to be among the lowest, especially among CD8+ T cells. Antigen specificity was not determined for the clonally expanded peripheral T cells. At doses from 0.1 to 3.0 mg/kg, clonal expansion was seen in both CD4+ and CD8+ blood T cells between baseline and week 6. On average, CD8+ T cells showed more expanded clones than CD4+ T cells after ivuxolimab.

In the case of this clone: Its antigen remains unidentified. No base-level quality is on record; no much larger clone is a single base apart.

V and J are truncated by 5 bases and 3 bases respectively, leaving an intervening sequence of 11 bases. From its cysteine to its phenylalanine, the CDR3 spans 13 amino acids. Here the CDR3 DNA is all that survives: 39 bases in frame from base 1. In the germline V gene, CDR1 corresponds to ENHRY and CDR2 to SYGVKD. The trial excluded patients who had a history of autoimmune disease or were on systemic immunosuppression. Peripheral blood for TCR sequencing was drawn from every dose cohort at baseline, at cycle 4 day 1 and at cycle 7 day 1. Samples were obtained from an open-label, multicenter, first-in-human phase I dose-escalation trial of ivuxolimab. The trial enrolled adults with locally advanced or metastatic head and neck squamous cell, hepatocellular, melanoma or renal cell carcinoma. Before TCR sequencing, CD4+ and CD8+ T cells were separately sorted from peripheral blood. For sequencing of the TCRbeta CDR3 region, genomic DNA was extracted from the sorted cells. TCRbeta CDR3 regions were sequenced using the immunoSEQ Assay. Here the immuneACCESS table is served through TCRdb, limited to in-frame sequences with V and J called. Missing clones are a known gap in these copies; in checked studies unresolved V genes cover under half, and the rest lacks a known reason. For this sample there are about 57,000 clones; over 85% appear just once. Around 24% of the sample is in the top ten clones.

This TCR came from an adult with an advanced solid tumor such as melanoma, head and neck, liver or kidney cancer. Material: CD4+ or CD8+ T cells sorted from blood, obtained in a trial of the OX40 agonist ivuxolimab. The chain is assembled from TRBV10-3 and TRBJ2-7, with a weak D call of TRBD2 (5 bases match). The CDR3 has the sequence CAISFGRLYEQYF. The sequence in DNA is TGTGCCATCAGTTTTGGGAGACTCTACGAGCAGTACTTC.